This T cell receptor (beta chain) is drawn from a study of T cells in Graves' hyperthyroidism and ophthalmopathy (dated by TCRdb to between 2018 and 2021). Broadly, across the study: Peripheral blood samples were taken at initial diagnosis, before any treatment was given. In addition, the study compared T-cell repertoires in thyroid tissue and in blood from several Graves' hyperthyroidism patients. TCR V-J signatures able to tell the groups apart were searched for in a discovery cohort of around 95 patients, of whom roughly 42 had Graves' ophthalmopathy and about 60 had stable Graves' hyperthyroidism. The paper describes TCR Vbeta CDR3 sequencing of 120 to 150 peripheral blood samples, made up of 40 to 45 ophthalmopathy patients, 70 to 75 hyperthyroidism patients and around 17 progressor patients. After blood sampling, hyperthyroidism patients were treated with methimazole at a starting dose of 30 mg daily, and ophthalmopathy patients were treated with high-dose intravenous methylprednisolone. For training and testing, the 100 or so patients in the discovery cohort were randomly divided in a 7:3 ratio. Whether ophthalmopathy could be predicted prospectively was tested in an independent validation cohort made up of roughly 19 hyperthyroidism patients plus 17 patients who later progressed to ophthalmopathy.

From the germline V gene, CDR1 is SGDLS and CDR2 is YYNGEE. The CDR3 contains 14 residues, cysteine and phenylalanine counted. Only CDR3 DNA remains: 42 bases, in frame from the first base. Trimming removed 0 bases from V and 1 base from J, leaving 7 bases between the germline ends. Moderately to severely active disease, a Clinical Activity Score of at least 3, a NOSPECS grade of at least 4, and a duration under 3 months were present in ophthalmopathy patients. Exclusion was applied to patients with uncontrolled infections, other autoimmune diseases, pregnancy or lactation. Diagnoses were based on clinical symptoms, serum thyroxine and TRAb, thyroid ultrasound and orbital computed tomography. PBMCs were separated from about 10 ml of fresh peripheral blood using Ficoll-Paque density gradient centrifugation. Total RNA was extracted with Trizol reagent, and quality was checked on an Agilent 2100 Bioanalyzer.

TCR beta CDR3 regions were amplified from RNA transcripts. The TCR CDR3 was subjected to a first round of RT-PCR using the HTBI primer set and the Qiagen OneStep RT-PCR kit. Libraries were constructed in a second round of multiplex PCR, after which size selection and purification were performed. Libraries were sequenced paired-end with 100 bp reads on an Illumina HiSeq2000. In the source study's methods: Raw data were processed with SOAPnuke, discarding reads with adapters, uncalled bases, mean Phred below 15, or no exact constant-primer or identifier match. COPE v1.2.5 was used to merge high-quality paired reads, and clonotypes were defined as unique nucleotide sequences. MiTCR v1.1 was used to align the clonotypes against IMGT TRBV, TRBD and TRBJ reference segments. Analysis was restricted to V-J combinations with a frequency above 0.0001, which covered about 99% of repertoires. The TCS score was defined as F50 (clonal expansion) divided by E x V (chaos), with BLOSUM62-based TCRdist calculated between CDR3 peptides within each V-J. Welch's t-statistics and random forest reduced some 510 V-J features to 10 to 15, which were used in a naive Bayes classifier (R e1071). TCRdb trimmed the raw reads at Q25, called clones with MiXCR and kept productive beta chains. Rows with a matching CDR3 protein are joined into one entry that keeps the most common DNA and genes. These V and J calls derive from TCRdb rather than the authors' analysis. This sample is represented by approximately 380,000 distinct CDR3 sequences; 15% to 20% of them were singletons. The leading ten clones occupy 40% to 45% of the sample.

Findings and caveats that apply to the study as a whole: No statistical method was used to fix the sample size in advance, and group allocation was not hidden from the investigators. Ophthalmopathy was separated from stable hyperthyroidism by a 13 V-J signature model, with about 86% sensitivity and 81% to 82% specificity obtained in cross-validation and 80%/75% obtained in testing. During validation, the model predicted progression to ophthalmopathy a median of about 6.5 months ahead of onset, with roughly 65% sensitivity and about 72% specificity. Most expanded thyroid clonotypes (frequency above 0.001) were also detected in blood, a finding suggesting that blood repertoires may reflect thyroid immune responses.

This clonotype occurred many times. Its cognate antigen has yet to be identified. No per-base quality is available; no much larger clone lies one base away. Sequences were obtained from blood. This TCR was sampled from a young man with Graves' ophthalmopathy. The chain joins TRBV9 to TRBJ2-5; the D gene is perhaps TRBD1, on 6 matching bases. The DNA sequence follows: TGTGCCAGCAGCGTAGGGGGGCGCCAAGAGACCCAGTACTTC. It specifies CASSVGGRQETQYF.